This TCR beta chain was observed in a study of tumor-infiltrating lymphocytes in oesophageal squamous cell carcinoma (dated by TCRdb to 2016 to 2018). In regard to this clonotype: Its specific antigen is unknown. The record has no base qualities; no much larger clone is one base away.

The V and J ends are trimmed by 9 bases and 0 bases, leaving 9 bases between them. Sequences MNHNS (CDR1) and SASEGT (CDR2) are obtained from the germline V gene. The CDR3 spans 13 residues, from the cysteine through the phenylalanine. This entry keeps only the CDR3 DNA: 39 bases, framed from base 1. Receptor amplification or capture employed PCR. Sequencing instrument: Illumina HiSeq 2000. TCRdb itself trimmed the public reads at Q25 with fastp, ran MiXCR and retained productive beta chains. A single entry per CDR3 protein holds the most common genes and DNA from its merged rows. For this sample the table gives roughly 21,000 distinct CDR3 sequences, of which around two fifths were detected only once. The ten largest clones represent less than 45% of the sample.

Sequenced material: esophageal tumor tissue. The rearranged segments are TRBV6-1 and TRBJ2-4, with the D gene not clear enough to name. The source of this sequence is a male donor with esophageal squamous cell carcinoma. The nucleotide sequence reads TGTGCCAGTGGGCTTGTAGCCAAAAACATTCAGTACTTC. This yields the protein CASGLVAKNIQYF.